The clone carrying this T cell receptor (beta chain) has more than one count but fewer than ten. TCRdb recomputed calls from the 5' RACE reads with MiXCR, one row per CDR3 protein. Of tens of thousands of distinct CDR3 sequences listed, around an eighth were seen once; the top ten hold 3% to 4.5%. V lost 6 bases and J 0 bases, leaving 18 bases between the germline ends. The CDR3 has 18 residues. This sample is part of a study of early T cells in non-severe SARS-CoV-2 infection. The specimen sequenced was whole blood. This TCR was recovered from an adult who was a healthcare worker with PCR-confirmed SARS-CoV-2 infection or an uninfected control (not recorded which). The V call is TRBV12-3 or TRBV12-4, the J call TRBJ2-6; D is possibly TRBD2 (6 bases). CDR3 residues: CASSWEADRFSGANVLTF. In nucleotides, the CDR3 is TGTGCCAGCAGCTGGGAGGCAGACAGATTCTCTGGGGCCAACGTCCTGACTTTC.